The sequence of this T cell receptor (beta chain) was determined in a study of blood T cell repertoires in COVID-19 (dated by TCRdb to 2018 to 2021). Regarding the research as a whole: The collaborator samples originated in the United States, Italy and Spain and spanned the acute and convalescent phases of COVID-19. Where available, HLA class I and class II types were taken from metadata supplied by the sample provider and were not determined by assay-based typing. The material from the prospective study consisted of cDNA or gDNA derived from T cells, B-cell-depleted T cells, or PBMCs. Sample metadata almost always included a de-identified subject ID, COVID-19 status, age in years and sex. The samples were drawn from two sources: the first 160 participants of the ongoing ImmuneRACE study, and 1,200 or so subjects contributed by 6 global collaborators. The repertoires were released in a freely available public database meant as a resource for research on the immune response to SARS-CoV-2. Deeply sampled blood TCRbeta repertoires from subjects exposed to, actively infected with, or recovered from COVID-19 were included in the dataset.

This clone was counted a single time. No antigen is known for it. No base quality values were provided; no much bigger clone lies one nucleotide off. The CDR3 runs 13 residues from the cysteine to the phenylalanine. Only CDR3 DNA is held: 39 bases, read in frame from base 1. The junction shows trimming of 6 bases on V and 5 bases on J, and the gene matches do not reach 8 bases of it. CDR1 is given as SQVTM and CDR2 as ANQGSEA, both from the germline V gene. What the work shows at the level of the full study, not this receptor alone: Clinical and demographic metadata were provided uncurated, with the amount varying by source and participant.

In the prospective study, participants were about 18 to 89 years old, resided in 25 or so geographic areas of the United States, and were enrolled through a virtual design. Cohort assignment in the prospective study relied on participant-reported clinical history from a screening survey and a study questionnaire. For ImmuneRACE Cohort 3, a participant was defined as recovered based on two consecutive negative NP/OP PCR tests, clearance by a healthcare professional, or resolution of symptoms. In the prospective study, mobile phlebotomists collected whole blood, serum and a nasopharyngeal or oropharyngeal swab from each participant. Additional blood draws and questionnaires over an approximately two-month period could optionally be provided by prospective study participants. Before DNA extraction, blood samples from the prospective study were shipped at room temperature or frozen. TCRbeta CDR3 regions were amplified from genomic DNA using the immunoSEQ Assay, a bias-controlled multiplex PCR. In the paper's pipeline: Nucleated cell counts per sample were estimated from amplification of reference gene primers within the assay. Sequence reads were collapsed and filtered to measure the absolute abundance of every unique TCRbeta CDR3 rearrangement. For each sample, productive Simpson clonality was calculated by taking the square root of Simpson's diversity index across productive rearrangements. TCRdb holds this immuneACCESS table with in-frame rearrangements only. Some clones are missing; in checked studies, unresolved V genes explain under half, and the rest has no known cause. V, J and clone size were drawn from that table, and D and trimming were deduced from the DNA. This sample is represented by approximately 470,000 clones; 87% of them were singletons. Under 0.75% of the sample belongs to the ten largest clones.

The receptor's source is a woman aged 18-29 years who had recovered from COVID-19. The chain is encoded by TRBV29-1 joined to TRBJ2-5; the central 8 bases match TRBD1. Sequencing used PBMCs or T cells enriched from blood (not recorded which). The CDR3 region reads CSVEQGVGETQYF. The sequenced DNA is TGCAGCGTAGAACAGGGGGTAGGGGAGACCCAGTACTTC.